Below, 25 T cell receptor beta chains from the same sample are listed, as sequenced in a study of cytomegalovirus exposure and HLA in healthy donors. Clones were sequenced by immunoSEQ multiplex PCR, and TCRdb holds only the in-frame ones, with some missing. The sample contains 150,000 to 200,000 clones, approximately 84% of which appear only once. Sequencing was done on a sample of PBMCs. These receptors all come from a man aged 30 to 39 in good health and CMV-seropositive.

The chain joins TRBV5-6 to TRBJ2-5, with D maybe TRBD2 (5 bases). The CDR3 consists of 15 residues. V lost 0 bases and J lost 4, with 13 bases in between. CDR1 and CDR2 (germline): SGHDT, YYEEEE. CDR3 nucleotides: TGTGCCAGCAGCTTGGTGGGGAGCCGACTAGAGACCCAGTACTTC. Encoded protein: CASSLVGSRLETQYF.

This chain connects TRBV5-1 to TRBJ2-7; maybe TRBD2 (6 bases). The CDR3 loop spans 14 amino acids. Looked up from germline, CDR1 is SGHRS and CDR2 is YFSETQ. V dropped 0 bases and J dropped 0 bases, with 7 bases sitting between them. The CDR3 is CASSLAGDSYEQYF. The CDR3 region has the DNA TGCGCCAGCAGCTTGGCGGGAGACTCCTACGAGCAGTACTTC.

Ten or more counts support this clone. The V gene is TRBV5-6, the J gene TRBJ2-4; 7 bases match TRBD1. The J segment lost 9 bases and the V segment lost 4 bases, leaving 7 bases of the junction unmatched. This CDR3 comprises 13 residues. Germline loops: CDR1 SGHDT, CDR2 YYEEEE. The CDR3 bases are TGTGCCAGCAGCATTTCCAGGGGGAGCATTCAGTACTTC. Amino acids: CASSISRGSIQYF.

V gene TRBV20-1 combines with J gene TRBJ2-7; D ambiguous. Germline values: CDR1 DFQATT, CDR2 SNEGSKA (reference sequence). V was cut by 6 bases and J by 6 bases, with 9 bases left in between. CDR3 size: 10 residues. Written as DNA, the CDR3 is TGCAGTGCCTATTTCGGCGAGCAGTACTTC. Translated, it gives CSAYFGEQYF.

The J gene is TRBJ1-6, the V gene TRBV9; 10 nucleotides agree with TRBD1. CDR1 SGDLS and CDR2 YYNGEE come from the germline V gene. After removal of 2 bases from V and 7 bases from J, the junction contained 12 bases not matched to a gene. The CDR3 totals 18 residues. The CDR3 DNA is TGTGCCAGCAGCGTTGATGGTCATCCGGGACAGGGGAATTCACCCCTCCACTTT. This codes for CASSVDGHPGQGNSPLHF.

This clone was observed a handful of times. This rearrangement joins TRBV7-9 to TRBJ2-7, with D possibly matching TRBD1 (5 bases). This CDR3 has 12 amino acids. Per germline, CDR1 SEHNR and CDR2 FQNEAQ (reference sequence). DNA of the CDR3: TGTGCATACGCGGACACCACCTACGAGCAGTACTTC. This sequence encodes CAYADTTYEQYF.

This clone was seen once. CDR3 amino acids: CASSPKFTGDTSYEQYF. CDR3 bases: TGTGCCAGCAGCCCCAAATTTACAGGGGACACCTCCTACGAGCAGTACTTC. The rearrangement links TRBV7-9 to TRBJ2-7, with 7 positions matching TRBD1. The CDR3 length is 17 residues. With V trimmed by 5 bases and J by 0 bases, 13 bases remained unmatched. Germline loops: CDR1 SEHNR, CDR2 FQNEAQ (reference sequence).

The chain recombines TRBV28 with TRBJ1-5, with D perhaps TRBD1 (5 bases). V lost 7 bases, J lost 2 bases, and 24 bases lay in between. Germline CDR1 MDHEN, CDR2 SYDVKM. This CDR3 is 18 amino acids long. DNA for the CDR3: TGTGCCAGCACCCCCGTAGGTTTGGGGCGCCGAGGCAATCAGCCCCAGCATTTT. Residues: CASTPVGLGRRGNQPQHF.

This clone was seen only once. The J gene is TRBJ2-3, the V gene TRBV30, with 8 bases identical to TRBD2. Looked up from germline, CDR1 is GTSNPN and CDR2 is SVGIG (reference sequence). Trimming took 3 bases from V and 5 from J; bases not matched to a gene: 7. This CDR3 has 14 amino acids. The chain's CDR3 is CAWRSGREEDTQYF. CDR3 DNA sequence: TGTGCCTGGAGGAGCGGGCGGGAGGAAGATACGCAGTATTTT.

This clone was recorded a few times. V usage is TRBV5-6 and J usage is TRBJ1-6; D may be TRBD1 (6 bases). V dropped 6 bases and J dropped 2 bases, with 6 bases sitting between them. The CDR3 consists of 13 residues. Germline CDR1 SGHDT, CDR2 YYEEEE. This CDR3 reads CASNRAYNSPLHF. CDR3 coding DNA: TGTGCCAGCAACAGGGCCTATAATTCACCCCTCCACTTT.

The rearrangement joins TRBV4-3 to TRBJ1-4; maybe TRBD1 (6 bases). CDR1 and CDR2 from the germline V gene are LGHNA and YSLEER. V lost 4 bases and J 0 bases, leaving 12 bases between the germline ends. The CDR3 spans 16 residues. DNA of the CDR3: TGCGCCAGCAGCCGGGGTAGGACAGCAACTAATGAAAAACTGTTTTTT. It specifies CASSRGRTATNEKLFF.

This chain links TRBV19 with TRBJ2-7, with TRBD2 matching 13 bases. Germline CDR1 is LNHDA and CDR2 is SQIVND (reference sequence). CDR3 length: 16 residues. J lost 3 bases, V lost 3 bases, and 5 bases had no gene match. CDR3 region: CASSIDGLAGDYEQYF. DNA of the CDR3: TGTGCCAGTAGTATCGACGGACTAGCGGGAGACTACGAGCAGTACTTC. Supplemented by reference TRBV19 and TRBJ2-7, the full variable domain reads DGGITQSPKYLFRKEGQNVTLSCEQNLNHDAMYWYRQDPGQGLRLIYYSQIVNDFQKGDIAEGYSVSREKKESFPLTVTSAQKNPTAFYLCASSIDGLAGDYEQYFGPGTRLTVT.

This chain uses TRBV5-1 with TRBJ2-7, with 8 bases aligning to TRBD2. Germline CDR1 SGHRS, CDR2 YFSETQ. CDR3 size: 15 residues. Losses at the gene ends were 3 bases for V and 0 bases for J; bases not matched to a gene: 5. CDR3 amino acids: CASSSLAGHSYEQYF. CDR3 bases: TGCGCCAGCAGCTCCTTAGCGGGACACTCCTACGAGCAGTACTTC.

This rearrangement joins TRBV6-1 to TRBJ2-7; tentatively, D is TRBD2 (6 bases). V lost 10 bases and J 0 bases, leaving 13 bases between the germline ends. The CDR3 totals 13 residues. From germline, CDR1 is MNHNS and CDR2 SASEGT. The CDR3 nucleotides are TGTGCCACTGCTAGCGCGGTCTCCTACGAGCAGTACTTC. Its translation: CATASAVSYEQYF.

The V gene is TRBV5-1, the J gene TRBJ2-3; no firm D call. CDR3 length: 14 amino acids. The V and J ends lost 4 bases and 2 bases respectively, with 11 bases between them. Germline V gives CDR1 SGHRS, CDR2 YFSETQ. This CDR3 is CASSRAGDTDTQYF. In nucleotides, the CDR3 is TGCGCCAGCAGCCGTGCTGGAGACACAGATACGCAGTATTTT.

V usage is TRBV27 and J usage is TRBJ1-1; D is unclear. V was shortened by 5 bases and J by 5 bases, with 9 bases between the two germline ends. This CDR3 spans 12 amino acids. The V gene's germline CDR1 is MNHEY and CDR2 SMNVEV (reference sequence). CDR3 nucleotides: TGTGCCAGCAGTACTTTTAAGACTGAAGCTTTCTTT. As protein: CASSTFKTEAFF.

The chain is built from TRBV30 and TRBJ1-2, with a tentative D call TRBD1 (5 bases). The CDR3 sequence is 13 residues long. Trimming removed 3 bases at V and 2 bases at J, with 10 bases between. In germline, CDR1 is GTSNPN, CDR2 SVGIG (reference sequence). The CDR3 coding sequence is TGTGCCTGGAGGGAGGGACGGAACTATGGCTACACCTTC. Protein sequence: CAWREGRNYGYTF.

This chain joins TRBV7-6 and TRBJ1-1; TRBD1 matches at 10 bases. J lost 3 bases, V lost 0 bases, and 10 bases had no gene match. Germline CDR1 and CDR2: SGHVS and FNYEAQ. The CDR3 is made up of 18 amino acids. The CDR3 coding sequence is TGTGCCAGCAGCTTAGCGGAGACAGGGGGCCGGGGGGACACTGAAGCTTTCTTT. Its translation is CASSLAETGGRGDTEAFF.

The J gene is TRBJ1-4, the V gene TRBV7-8; D is undetermined. This CDR3 is built from 16 residues. The germline V gene encodes CDR1 SGHVS and CDR2 FQNEAQ. V was pared by 5 bases and J by 8 bases, with 21 bases between. The CDR3: CASSLFSRETGEKLFF. CDR3 DNA sequence: TGTGCCAGCAGCCTCTTCTCGCGGGAAACCGGCGAAAAACTGTTTTTT. Based on the CDR3 plus reference TRBV7-8 and TRBJ1-4, the full variable domain is GAGVSQSPRYKVAKRGQDVALRCDPISGHVSLFWYQQALGQGPEFLTYFQNEAQLDKSGLPSDRFFAERPEGSVSTLKIQRTQQEDSAVYLCASSLFSRETGEKLFFGSGTQLSVL.

V is TRBV7-8 and J is TRBJ2-2; D perhaps matches TRBD1 (6 bases). Germline V CDR1 and CDR2: SGHVS, FQNEAQ. The CDR3 extends over 16 amino acids. V gave up 0 bases and J gave up 0 bases, with 8 bases separating them. The CDR3 DNA is TGTGCCAGCAGCTTAGCGGGACACTCGAACACCGGGGAGCTGTTTTTT. It encodes CASSLAGHSNTGELFF.

This chain joins TRBV7-3 and TRBJ1-2; 10 bases agree with TRBD1. V dropped 5 bases and J dropped 0; count of bases not matched to a gene: 12. This CDR3 comprises 18 residues. The germline CDR1 and CDR2 sequences are SGHTA and FQGTGA. As DNA, the CDR3 is TGTGCCAGCAGCGACTCGGGGGACAGGGGTAAAGCTAACTATGGCTACACCTTC. Translating gives CASSDSGDRGKANYGYTF.

This chain links TRBV11-2 with TRBJ1-6, with a possible D match to TRBD1 (6 bases). This CDR3 has 16 residues. V lost 4 bases, J lost 10 bases, and 20 bases lay in between. Germline loops: CDR1 SGHAT, CDR2 FQNNGV. The CDR3 reads CASSSGAGGRRSPLHF. Written as DNA, the CDR3 is TGTGCCAGCAGCTCAGGGGCGGGGGGGCGAAGATCACCCCTCCACTTT.

This chain connects TRBV7-2 to TRBJ1-2; D gene uncertain. The CDR3 loop spans 13 amino acids. The V gene lost 1 base and the J gene lost 8 bases, with 11 bases spanning the gap. The germline CDR1 and CDR2 sequences are SGHTA and FQGNSA. This CDR3 is CASSLEMRGGYTF. CDR3 nucleotides: TGTGCCAGCAGCTTAGAGATGAGAGGAGGCTACACCTTC.

The rearrangement links TRBV29-1 to TRBJ2-1, with D perhaps matching TRBD2 (5 bases). The CDR3 contains 13 residues. In germline, CDR1 is SQVTM, CDR2 ANQGSEA. Between the trimmed V and J ends, which lost 0 bases and 15 bases, there was a span of 18 bases. CDR3 in amino acids: CSVEDLYRGVGFF. In DNA, the CDR3 is TGCAGCGTTGAAGATCTCTATCGGGGAGTAGGGTTCTTC.

This chain links TRBV2 with TRBJ2-7, with a weak D call TRBD1 (7 bases). The CDR3 extends over 15 amino acids. CDR1 and CDR2 (germline): SNHLY, FYNNEI. Trimming removed 5 bases at V and 7 bases at J, with 21 bases between. The CDR3 here is CASSRTTTGLGEQYF. CDR3 DNA: TGTGCCAGCAGTAGGACTACGACAGGGTTAGGAGAGCAGTACTTC. Together with reference TRBV2 and TRBJ2-7, the CDR3 gives the full variable domain: EPEVTQTPSHQVTQMGQEVILRCVPISNHLYFYWYRQILGQKVEFLVSFYNNEISEKSEIFDDQFSVERPDGSNFTLKIRSTKLEDSAMYFCASSRTTTGLGEQYFGPGTRLTVT.